These T cell receptor beta chains were read from a single sample in a study of immune evolution from preneoplasia to lung adenocarcinoma. Assay used: immunoSEQ multiplex PCR; TCRdb lists only in-frame clones, some missing. The top ten hold 2.7% of the sample, which has 6,500 to 7,500 clones, 75% to 85% seen once. What was sequenced was FFPE invasive lung adenocarcinoma tissue. Every receptor here comes from a person in their 40s with lung adenocarcinoma. The CDR3 runs from the conserved cysteine through the conserved F or W. D genes are given only for firm matches. Clone size is not always given. Where it is, it says once, few, many or a class for expanded clones.

j_call d_call v_call clone_size cdr3_aa cdr3_nt
TRBJ2-1 - TRBV18 - CASSPWPGSSYNEQFF TGTGCCAGCTCACCATGGCCGGGGAGCTCCTACAATGAGCAGTTCTTC
TRBJ1-1 - TRBV20-1 - CSARQGTEAFF TGCAGTGCTAGGCAGGGGACTGAAGCTTTCTTT
TRBJ2-7 - TRBV6-6 - CASSYVQGTYEQYF TGTGCCAGCAGTTACGTCCAGGGGACGTACGAGCAGTACTTC
TRBJ2-3 TRBD2 TRBV19 - CASARERGAASTDTQYF TGTGCCTCCGCGCGAGAGCGGGGGGCCGCTAGCACAGATACGCAATATTTT
TRBJ1-6 - TRBV6-6 - CASSPSIWTPLHF TGTGCCAGCAGTCCATCCATATGGACACCCCTCCACTTT
TRBJ1-1 - TRBV30 - CAWTRSDLVAEAFF TGTGCCTGGACCCGTTCGGACTTAGTAGCTGAAGCTTTCTTT
TRBJ2-2 TRBD1 TRBV5-1 - CASSLDRGRTGELFF TGCGCCAGCAGCTTAGACAGGGGGAGAACCGGGGAGCTGTTTTTT
TRBJ2-2 TRBD1 TRBV5-1 - CASSFTGGGNTGELFF TGCGCCAGCAGCTTCACAGGGGGCGGGAACACCGGGGAGCTGTTTTTT
TRBJ1-2 - TRBV19 - CATSRVGYTF TGTGCCACCTCCAGGGTAGGCTACACCTTC
TRBJ1-1 - TRBV7-9 - CASSLERGRGTEAFF TGTGCCAGCAGCTTAGAGAGGGGAAGAGGTACTGAAGCTTTCTTT
TRBJ1-3 - TRBV7-8 - CASSLEGSSGNTIYF TGTGCCAGCAGCTTAGAGGGCAGCTCTGGAAACACCATATATTTT
TRBJ2-5 - TRBV7-9 medium-sized CASSPTGTPQETQYF TGTGCCAGCAGCCCAACCGGGACGCCCCAAGAGACCCAGTACTTC
TRBJ1-2 TRBD1 TRBV6-5 - CASSSGGADGYTF TGTGCCAGCAGTTCAGGGGGGGCAGATGGCTACACCTTC
TRBJ2-3 - TRBV9 once CASSVALGQLYTDTQYF TGTGCCAGCAGCGTAGCTCTAGGACAGCTATACACAGATACGCAGTATTTT
TRBJ1-1 - TRBV30 once CAWRQHVNTEAFF TGTGCCTGGAGACAGCATGTGAACACTGAAGCTTTCTTT
TRBJ2-1 - TRBV28 - CASRRDPSSYNEQFF TGTGCCAGCAGACGGGACCCTAGCTCCTACAATGAGCAGTTCTTC
TRBJ2-2 - TRBV9 - CASSALGTSNTGELFF TGTGCCAGCAGCGCCCTGGGGACATCGAACACCGGGGAGCTGTTTTTT
TRBJ2-2 TRBD2 TRBV9 - CASSTQTSGAGELFF TGTGCCAGCAGCACCCAGACTAGCGGGGCCGGGGAGCTGTTTTTT
TRBJ2-3 - TRBV7-2 - CASSVSPDRPGTQYF TGTGCCAGCAGCGTCTCCCCCGACAGGCCTGGTACGCAGTATTTT
TRBJ2-1 TRBD2 TRBV30 - CAWQRERGNEQFF TGTGCCTGGCAGCGGGAGAGGGGCAATGAGCAGTTCTTC
TRBJ2-5 - TRBV15 - CATSRGGSQVQETQYF TGTGCCACCAGCAGAGGGGGATCCCAGGTCCAAGAGACCCAGTACTTC
TRBJ2-3 TRBD2 TRBV5-1 few CASSLDRTSGTDTQYF TGCGCCAGCAGCTTGGATAGGACTAGCGGCACAGATACGCAGTATTTT